This T cell receptor beta chain was retrieved from a study of blood T cell repertoires in COVID-19. Background on the study: COVID-19 samples from acute and convalescent phases originated in the United States, Italy and Spain. From T cells, B-cell-depleted T cells, or PBMCs came the material, which was cDNA or gDNA.

Original methodology: The authors estimated nucleated cell counts from reference gene primer amplification. TCRdb's table, derived via immunoSEQ multiplex PCR, lists solely in-frame clones and lacks some. The V and J calls and the clone size are those of that table, but D and trimming were determined from the DNA. Seen here are fewer than 250,000 clones, approximately 87% observed once, and the top ten hold about 2%. The CDR3 is 16 residues long. The V gene lost 2 bases and the J gene lost 6 bases, with 19 bases spanning the gap. CDR1 MNHEY and CDR2 SVGAGI come from the germline V gene. J is TRBJ1-1 and V is TRBV6-5; D not certain. The sample consisted of peripheral blood. The source of this sequence is a woman between 50 and 59 years old with acute or convalescent COVID-19. CDR3 amino acids: CASSYRGIGVTPEAFF. CDR3 nucleotide sequence: TGTGCCAGCAGTTACCGCGGAATTGGTGTTACGCCTGAAGCTTTCTTT.